The 7 T cell receptor beta chains reported below all come from one sample, sequenced in a study of T cell changes during pregnancy in multiple sclerosis. Measured with immunoSEQ multiplex PCR; TCRdb has only the in-frame clones, and not every one. This table has over 60,000 clones, around 91% appearing once. Sequenced here: peripheral blood, sampled in the third trimester of pregnancy. The receptors stem from a female donor in good health, enrolled as a control in a pregnancy study.

The chain couples TRBV7-2 to TRBJ1-6; D gene unclear. This CDR3 has 14 residues. Germline V gene lookup returns CDR1 SGHTA and CDR2 FQGNSA. Trimming left V 5 bases short and J 5 bases short, with 10 bases between. The CDR3 region has the DNA TGTGCCAGCAGCCCAGCTAGGCATAATTCACCCCTCCACTTT. It codes for CASSPARHNSPLHF.

The gene calls are TRBV27 and TRBJ1-1; TRBD1 aligns across 9 bases. V was clipped by 5 bases and J by 3 bases; unmatched bases: 4. CDR1 is MNHEY and CDR2 is SMNVEV in the germline V gene (reference sequence). The CDR3 contains 14 residues. CDR3 sequence (DNA): TGTGCCAGCAGTCCACAGGGGGCGGACACTGAAGCTTTCTTT. Protein product: CASSPQGADTEAFF.

The chain recombines TRBV6-6 with TRBJ2-1; weak D call: TRBD1 (6 bases). This CDR3 region has 12 residues. The V and J ends lost 5 bases and 14 bases respectively, with 16 bases between them. Germline CDR1 reads MNHNY; CDR2 reads SVGAGI (reference sequence). CDR3 coding DNA: TGTGCCAGCAGTGGCGGTGGGACAATTAAGTTCTTC. Protein sequence: CASSGGGTIKFF.

This chain connects TRBV18 to TRBJ1-1, with D unclear. Deletions cut 8 bases from V and 1 base from J, with 11 bases between. The CDR3 contains 13 residues. In germline, CDR1 is KGHSH, CDR2 LQKENI. CDR3 coding DNA: TGTGCCAGCACCCTCTCCGGGAACACTGAAGCTTTCTTT. As protein: CASTLSGNTEAFF.

As DNA, the CDR3 is TGTGCCAGCAGCACAGGGGGCTCTGGGGCCAACGTCCTGACTTTC. Translated: CASSTGGSGANVLTF. V is TRBV2 and J is TRBJ2-6, with 8 bases that match TRBD1. J was trimmed by 0 bases and V by 6 bases; bases with no gene match: 1. There are 15 residues in the CDR3. Germline assignment: CDR1 SNHLY and CDR2 FYNNEI.

This clone was picked up one time. This chain connects TRBV18 to TRBJ2-7; 8 bases agree with TRBD2. Germline CDR1 reads KGHSH; CDR2 reads LQKENI. This CDR3 comprises 14 residues. Losses at the gene ends were 6 bases for V and 0 bases for J; bases not matched to a gene: 4. The CDR3 nucleotides read TGTGCCAGCTCCCCCGGGACTAGCTCCTACGAGCAGTACTTC. It translates to CASSPGTSSYEQYF.

This clone appeared once. The V call is TRBV7-9, the J call TRBJ2-5; the D gene is possibly TRBD2 (6 bases). The CDR3 is made up of 14 amino acids. Trimming left V 4 bases short and J 3 bases short, with 12 bases between. Germline V CDR1 and CDR2: SEHNR, FQNEAQ (reference sequence). CDR3 sequence: CASSSGGIKETQYF. The CDR3, as DNA: TGTGCCAGCAGCTCTGGGGGGATCAAAGAGACCCAGTACTTC.